This paragraph reports one TCR beta chain. Clones were sequenced by immunoSEQ multiplex PCR, and TCRdb holds only the in-frame ones, with some missing. Of fewer than 350,000 clones in the sample, approximately 90% are singletons; the top ten hold 2.3%. This sample stems from a study of blood T cell repertoires in COVID-19. Overall study context: COVID-19 samples from acute and convalescent phases originated in the United States, Italy and Spain.

Germline values: CDR1 SGHDT, CDR2 YYEEEE. V lost 1 base, J lost 4 bases, and 4 bases stayed unmatched. The CDR3 length is 15 residues. What was sequenced was PBMCs or T cells enriched from blood (not recorded which). The J gene is TRBJ2-5, the V gene TRBV5-6; the match to TRBD2 covers 10 bases. The clonotype originates from a woman aged 40 to 49 with acute COVID-19. The CDR3 nucleotides are TGTGCCAGCAGCTTGTTGGCTAGCGGGGGAGAGACCCAGTACTTC. Its translation: CASSLLASGGETQYF. The full variable domain, rest sourced from reference TRBV5-6 and TRBJ2-5, is DAGVTQSPTHLIKTRGQQVTLRCSPKSGHDTVSWYQQALGQGPQFIFQYYEEEERQRGNFPDRFSGHQFPNYSSELNVNALLLGDSALYLCASSLLASGGETQYFGPGTRLLVL.